This T cell receptor (beta chain) was profiled in a study of blood T cell repertoires in COVID-19. Study-wide context: COVID-19 samples from acute and convalescent phases originated in the United States, Italy and Spain. T cells, B-cell-depleted T cells, or PBMCs provided the cDNA or gDNA that served as material.

As originally analysed: Reference gene primer amplification in the assay estimated nucleated cell counts. Sequencing was performed with immunoSEQ multiplex PCR; in TCRdb, only in-frame clones are kept and a portion is missing. That table furnishes V, J and clone size, whereas the DNA furnished D and trimming. The data show a few hundred thousand clones, approximately 80% seen once. CDR3 size: 12 residues. Trimming removed 1 base from V and 7 bases from J, with 5 bases in between. Germline assignment: CDR1 SGHAT and CDR2 FQDESV (reference sequence). Sequencing input: peripheral blood. The genes are TRBV11-1 and TRBJ2-1, with unresolved D. This clonotype was sampled from a man younger than 45 who had recovered from COVID-19. The CDR3 sequence: CASSLDRNEQFF. DNA for the CDR3: TGTGCCAGCAGCTTAGATCGTAATGAGCAGTTCTTC.